These T cell receptor beta chains were read from a single sample in a study of OX40 agonist ivuxolimab in advanced cancers. Sequencing was performed with immunoSEQ multiplex PCR; in TCRdb, only in-frame clones are kept and a portion is missing. This table holds nearly 50,000 clones, about 88% found once. The specimen was CD4+ or CD8+ T cells sorted from blood, collected in a trial of the OX40 agonist ivuxolimab. These receptors all stem from an adult with an advanced solid tumor such as melanoma, head and neck, liver or kidney cancer. CDR3s include the opening cysteine and the closing phenylalanine or tryptophan. D genes are given only for firm matches. A clone size is listed for some rows: how often the clone was seen (once, few, many), or a class if it is expanded.

d_gene: NA
abundance: NA
j_gene: TRBJ2-7
v_gene: TRBV27
CDR3aa: CASSRAGNYEQYF
CDR3nt: TGTGCCAGCAGTCGGGCAGGGAACTACGAGCAGTACTTC

d_gene: NA
abundance: NA
j_gene: TRBJ2-7
v_gene: TRBV5-4
CDR3aa: CASSTMKTGSYEQYF
CDR3nt: TGTGCCAGCAGCACGATGAAGACTGGCTCCTACGAGCAGTACTTC

d_gene: NA
abundance: NA
j_gene: TRBJ2-6
v_gene: TRBV19
CDR3aa: CASTTPGSSGANVLTF
CDR3nt: TGTGCCAGTACCACCCCGGGCAGCTCTGGGGCCAACGTCCTGACTTTC

d_gene: TRBD1
abundance: NA
j_gene: TRBJ2-1
v_gene: TRBV30
CDR3aa: CAWRLGDRDNNEQFF
CDR3nt: TGTGCCTGGAGGTTGGGGGACAGGGACAACAATGAGCAGTTCTTC

d_gene: NA
abundance: NA
j_gene: TRBJ2-1
v_gene: TRBV5-1
CDR3aa: CASSSDVRSYNEQFF
CDR3nt: TGCGCCAGCAGCTCCGACGTCCGCTCCTACAATGAGCAGTTCTTC

d_gene: TRBD2
abundance: NA
j_gene: TRBJ2-7
v_gene: TRBV2
CDR3aa: CASMNSGRFYEQYF
CDR3nt: TGTGCCAGCATGAATAGCGGGAGGTTCTACGAGCAGTACTTC

d_gene: TRBD2
abundance: once
j_gene: TRBJ2-7
v_gene: TRBV10-1
CDR3aa: CASSPSGRAFYEQYF
CDR3nt: TGCGCCAGCAGCCCTAGCGGGAGGGCTTTCTACGAGCAGTACTTC

d_gene: NA
abundance: once
j_gene: TRBJ1-4
v_gene: TRBV2
CDR3aa: CASSEVGGRNEKLFF
CDR3nt: TGTGCCAGCAGTGAAGTGGGCGGAAGGAATGAAAAACTGTTTTTT

d_gene: NA
abundance: NA
j_gene: TRBJ2-4
v_gene: TRBV27
CDR3aa: CASSPLKKNIQYF
CDR3nt: TGTGCCAGCAGTCCACTCAAAAAAAACATTCAGTACTTC

d_gene: NA
abundance: NA
j_gene: TRBJ1-3
v_gene: TRBV11-3
CDR3aa: CASSLMGNTIYF
CDR3nt: TGTGCCAGCAGCCTTATGGGAAACACCATATATTTT

d_gene: NA
abundance: once
j_gene: TRBJ1-1
v_gene: TRBV11-2
CDR3aa: CASTPREGYTEAFF
CDR3nt: TGTGCCAGCACCCCTAGAGAGGGGTACACTGAAGCTTTCTTT

d_gene: NA
abundance: NA
j_gene: TRBJ2-4
v_gene: TRBV6-1
CDR3aa: CASSEGVKNIQYF
CDR3nt: TGTGCCAGCAGTGAAGGGGTCAAAAACATTCAGTACTTC

d_gene: NA
abundance: NA
j_gene: TRBJ2-2
v_gene: TRBV14
CDR3aa: CASSQVLAGELFF
CDR3nt: TGTGCCAGCAGCCAAGTTTTGGCCGGGGAGCTGTTTTTT

d_gene: TRBD1
abundance: NA
j_gene: TRBJ1-2
v_gene: TRBV6-1
CDR3aa: CASTPLQGSPYGYTF
CDR3nt: TGTGCCTCAACCCCCTTACAGGGGTCGCCCTATGGCTACACCTTC

d_gene: NA
abundance: NA
j_gene: TRBJ2-5
v_gene: TRBV30
CDR3aa: CAWSVLGGRTQYF
CDR3nt: TGTGCCTGGAGTGTACTAGGAGGACGGACCCAGTACTTC

d_gene: NA
abundance: NA
j_gene: TRBJ2-3
v_gene: TRBV5-1
CDR3aa: CASRRQGTDTQYF
CDR3nt: TGCGCCAGCAGGAGACAGGGCACAGATACGCAGTATTTT

d_gene: NA
abundance: NA
j_gene: TRBJ2-2
v_gene: TRBV9
CDR3aa: CASSVLPGLGGELFF
CDR3nt: TGTGCCAGCAGCGTACTGCCCGGCCTTGGCGGGGAGCTGTTTTTT

d_gene: TRBD2
abundance: NA
j_gene: TRBJ2-1
v_gene: TRBV6-5
CDR3aa: CASSSPFTGGNNEQFF
CDR3nt: TGTGCCAGCAGTTCCCCGTTTACGGGAGGGAACAATGAGCAGTTCTTC

d_gene: TRBD2
abundance: NA
j_gene: TRBJ2-2
v_gene: TRBV18
CDR3aa: CASSPEAGTNTGELFF
CDR3nt: TGTGCCAGCTCACCCGAAGCGGGAACGAACACCGGGGAGCTGTTTTTT

d_gene: TRBD2
abundance: NA
j_gene: TRBJ2-1
v_gene: TRBV14
CDR3aa: CASSQDVTTSGRVDNEQFF
CDR3nt: TGTGCCAGCAGCCAAGATGTTACGACTAGCGGGAGAGTGGACAATGAGCAGTTCTTC

d_gene: NA
abundance: once
j_gene: TRBJ2-1
v_gene: TRBV27
CDR3aa: CASSLNGRYEQFF
CDR3nt: TGTGCCAGCAGTTTAAACGGGCGGTATGAGCAGTTCTTC

d_gene: NA
abundance: NA
j_gene: TRBJ1-1
v_gene: TRBV9
CDR3aa: CASSLRPGSEAFF
CDR3nt: TGTGCCAGCAGCCTAAGGCCCGGCAGTGAAGCTTTCTTT

d_gene: NA
abundance: NA
j_gene: TRBJ2-7
v_gene: TRBV6-5
CDR3aa: CASSPSANSYEQYF
CDR3nt: TGTGCCAGCAGTCCTTCCGCTAACTCCTACGAGCAGTACTTC

d_gene: TRBD2
abundance: NA
j_gene: TRBJ2-7
v_gene: TRBV10-3
CDR3aa: CAISDQTSGSRKEQYF
CDR3nt: TGTGCCATCAGCGACCAGACTAGCGGGAGTCGAAAGGAGCAGTACTTC

d_gene: NA
abundance: NA
j_gene: TRBJ1-2
v_gene: TRBV19
CDR3aa: CARSGQGTYGYTF
CDR3nt: TGTGCCAGATCTGGTCAGGGGACCTATGGCTACACCTTC

d_gene: NA
abundance: NA
j_gene: TRBJ2-7
v_gene: TRBV2
CDR3aa: CASGQHYEQYF
CDR3nt: TGTGCCAGCGGACAGCACTACGAGCAGTACTTC

d_gene: NA
abundance: NA
j_gene: TRBJ1-1
v_gene: TRBV6-1
CDR3aa: CASTAGLMNTEAFF
CDR3nt: TGTGCCAGCACTGCGGGCCTTATGAACACTGAAGCTTTCTTT

d_gene: NA
abundance: NA
j_gene: TRBJ2-2
v_gene: TRBV7-9
CDR3aa: CASSSTGNTGELFF
CDR3nt: TGTGCCAGCAGCTCAACTGGGAACACCGGGGAGCTGTTTTTT

d_gene: TRBD2
abundance: NA
j_gene: TRBJ2-1
v_gene: TRBV28
CDR3aa: CASSSLPLAGDYNEQFF
CDR3nt: TGTGCCAGCAGTTCACTACCACTAGCGGGAGACTACAATGAGCAGTTCTTC

d_gene: NA
abundance: few
j_gene: TRBJ1-2
v_gene: TRBV7-9
CDR3aa: CASSLSGGLNYGYTF
CDR3nt: TGTGCCAGCAGCTTATCTGGGGGCCTTAACTATGGCTACACCTTC

d_gene: TRBD1
abundance: NA
j_gene: TRBJ2-2
v_gene: TRBV19
CDR3aa: CASSNRQGRTGELFF
CDR3nt: TGTGCCAGTAGTAACCGACAGGGAAGGACCGGGGAGCTGTTTTTT

d_gene: NA
abundance: few
j_gene: TRBJ2-3
v_gene: TRBV7-8
CDR3aa: CASSLFGTSSTDTQYF
CDR3nt: TGTGCCAGCAGCTTGTTCGGGACATCTAGCACAGATACGCAGTATTTT

d_gene: NA
abundance: NA
j_gene: TRBJ2-3
v_gene: TRBV11-2
CDR3aa: CASSFFEERPSTSTDTQYF
CDR3nt: TGTGCCAGCAGCTTCTTCGAAGAGAGACCGTCAACTAGCACAGATACGCAGTATTTT

d_gene: TRBD1
abundance: NA
j_gene: TRBJ1-1
v_gene: TRBV7-9
CDR3aa: CASSFGQGAEAFF
CDR3nt: TGTGCCAGCAGCTTCGGACAGGGGGCTGAAGCTTTCTTT

d_gene: NA
abundance: NA
j_gene: TRBJ2-1
v_gene: TRBV11-2
CDR3aa: CASSLDYLLSKKTYEQFF
CDR3nt: TGTGCCAGCAGCTTAGATTACTTACTATCTAAAAAAACCTATGAGCAGTTCTTC

d_gene: NA
abundance: NA
j_gene: TRBJ1-5
v_gene: TRBV25-1
CDR3aa: CASSDRFSSNQPQHF
CDR3nt: TGTGCCAGCAGTGATAGGTTCAGTAGCAATCAGCCCCAGCATTTT

d_gene: TRBD2
abundance: NA
j_gene: TRBJ2-3
v_gene: TRBV19
CDR3aa: CASSIAGVTSTDTQYF
CDR3nt: TGTGCCAGTAGCATAGCGGGAGTTACTAGCACAGATACGCAGTATTTT

d_gene: TRBD2
abundance: NA
j_gene: TRBJ2-7
v_gene: TRBV11-3
CDR3aa: CASSRSVSGRASNEQYF
CDR3nt: TGTGCCAGCAGCCGCTCCGTCAGCGGGAGGGCCTCCAACGAGCAGTACTTC

d_gene: TRBD1
abundance: NA
j_gene: TRBJ2-7
v_gene: TRBV5-1
CDR3aa: CASSQDRKTYEQYF
CDR3nt: TGCGCCAGCAGCCAGGACAGGAAAACCTACGAGCAGTACTTC

d_gene: TRBD2
abundance: NA
j_gene: TRBJ2-6
v_gene: TRBV5-1
CDR3aa: CASSLWLAGPGANVLTF
CDR3nt: TGCGCCAGCAGCTTGTGGCTAGCGGGACCCGGGGCCAACGTCCTGACTTTC

d_gene: TRBD1
abundance: NA
j_gene: TRBJ2-1
v_gene: TRBV11-2
CDR3aa: CASSSQGGRPYNEQFF
CDR3nt: TGTGCCAGCAGCTCACAAGGGGGCAGACCTTACAATGAGCAGTTCTTC